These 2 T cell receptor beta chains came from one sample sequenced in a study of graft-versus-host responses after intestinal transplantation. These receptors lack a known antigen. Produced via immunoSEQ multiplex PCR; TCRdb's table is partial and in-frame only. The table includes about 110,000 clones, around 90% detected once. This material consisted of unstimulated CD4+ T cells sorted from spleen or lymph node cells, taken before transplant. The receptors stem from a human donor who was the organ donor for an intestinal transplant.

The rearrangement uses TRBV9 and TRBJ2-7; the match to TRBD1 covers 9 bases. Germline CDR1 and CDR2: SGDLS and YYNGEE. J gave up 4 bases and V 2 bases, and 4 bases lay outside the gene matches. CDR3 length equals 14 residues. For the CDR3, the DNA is TGTGCCAGCAGCGTTCTAGGACAGGGGTACGAGCAGTACTTC. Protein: CASSVLGQGYEQYF.

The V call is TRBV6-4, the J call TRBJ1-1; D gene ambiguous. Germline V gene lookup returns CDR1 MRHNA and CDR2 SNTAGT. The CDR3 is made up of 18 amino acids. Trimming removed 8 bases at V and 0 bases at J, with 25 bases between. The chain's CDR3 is CASGGGLGADLLNTEAFF. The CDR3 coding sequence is TGTGCCAGCGGAGGTGGCTTGGGCGCTGATTTATTGAACACTGAAGCTTTCTTT.